This TCR beta chain appears in the sequencing data of a study of blood T cell repertoires in COVID-19. Overall study context: COVID-19 samples collected from the United States, Italy and Spain covered acute and convalescent phases. In each case, the material was cDNA or gDNA derived from T cells, B-cell-depleted T cells, or PBMCs.

Germline assignment: CDR1 SGDLS and CDR2 YYNGEE. This CDR3 has 14 amino acids. Between the trimmed V and J ends, which lost 4 bases and 5 bases, there was a span of 15 bases. Using immunoSEQ multiplex PCR, the repertoire was profiled, and TCRdb retains in-frame clones only, with some absent. The sample consists of about 180,000 clones, around 79% of them appearing once. This TCR came from a woman in her 70s with acute or convalescent COVID-19. Sequenced sample: peripheral blood. This chain links TRBV9 with TRBJ2-5; TRBD2 is a possible D gene (6 bases). The CDR3 region has the DNA TGTGCCAGCAGCCCACTAGCTTTAGGGGAGACCCAGTACTTC. Translating gives CASSPLALGETQYF.